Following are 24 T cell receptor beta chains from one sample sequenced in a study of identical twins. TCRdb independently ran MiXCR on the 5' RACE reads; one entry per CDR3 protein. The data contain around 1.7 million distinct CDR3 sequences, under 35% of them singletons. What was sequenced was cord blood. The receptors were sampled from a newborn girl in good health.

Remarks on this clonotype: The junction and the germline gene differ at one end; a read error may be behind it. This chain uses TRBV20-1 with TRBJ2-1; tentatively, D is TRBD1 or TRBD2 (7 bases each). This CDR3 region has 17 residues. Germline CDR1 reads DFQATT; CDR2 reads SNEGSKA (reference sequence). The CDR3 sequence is CNASTGVAVKGGNEQFF. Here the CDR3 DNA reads TGCAATGCTAGTACAGGGGTCGCCGTAAAGGGGGGGAATGAGCAGTTCTTC.

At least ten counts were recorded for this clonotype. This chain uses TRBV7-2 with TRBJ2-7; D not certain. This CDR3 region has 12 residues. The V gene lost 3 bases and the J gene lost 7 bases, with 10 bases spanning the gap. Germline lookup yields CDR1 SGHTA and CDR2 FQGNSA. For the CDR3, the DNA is TGTGCCAGCAGCTTTGTGATTGATGAGCAGTACTTC. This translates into CASSFVIDEQYF.

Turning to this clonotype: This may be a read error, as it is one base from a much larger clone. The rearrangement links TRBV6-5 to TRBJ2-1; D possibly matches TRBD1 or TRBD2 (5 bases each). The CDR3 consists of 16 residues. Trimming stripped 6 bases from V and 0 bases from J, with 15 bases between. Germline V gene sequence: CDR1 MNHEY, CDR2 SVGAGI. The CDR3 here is CASRRLRGSSYNEQFF. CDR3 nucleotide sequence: TGTGCCAGCAGACGACTCCGGGGCAGCTCCTACAATGAGCAGTTCTTC.

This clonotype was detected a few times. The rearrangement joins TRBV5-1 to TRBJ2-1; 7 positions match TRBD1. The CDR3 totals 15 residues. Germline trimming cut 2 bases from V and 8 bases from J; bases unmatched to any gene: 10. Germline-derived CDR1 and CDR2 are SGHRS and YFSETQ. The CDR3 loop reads CASSLDRQGFYEQFF. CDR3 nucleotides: TGCGCCAGCAGCTTAGACCGACAGGGTTTTTATGAGCAGTTCTTC.

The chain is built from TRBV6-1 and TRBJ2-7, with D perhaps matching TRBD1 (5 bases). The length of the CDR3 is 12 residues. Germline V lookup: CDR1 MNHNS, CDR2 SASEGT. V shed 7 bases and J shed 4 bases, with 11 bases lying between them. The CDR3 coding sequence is TGTGCCAGCATTGGTACAGGTTACGAGCAGTACTTC. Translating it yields CASIGTGYEQYF.

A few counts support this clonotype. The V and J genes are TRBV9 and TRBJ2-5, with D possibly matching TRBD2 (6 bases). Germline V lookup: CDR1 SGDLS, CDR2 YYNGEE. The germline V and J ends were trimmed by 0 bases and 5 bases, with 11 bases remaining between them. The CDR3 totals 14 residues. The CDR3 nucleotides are TGTGCCAGCAGCGTAGCGGGAGTCAGGGAGACCCAGTACTTC. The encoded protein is CASSVAGVRETQYF. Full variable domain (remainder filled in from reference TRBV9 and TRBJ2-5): DSGVTQTPKHLITATGQRVTLRCSPRSGDLSVYWYQQSLDQGLQFLIQYYNGEERAKGNILERFSAQQFPDLHSELNLSSLELGDSALYFCASSVAGVRETQYFGPGTRLLVL.

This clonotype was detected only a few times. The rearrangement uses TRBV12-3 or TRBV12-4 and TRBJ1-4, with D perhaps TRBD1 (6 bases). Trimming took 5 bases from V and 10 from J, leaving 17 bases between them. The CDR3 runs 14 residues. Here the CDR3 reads CASSRTEGTGKLFF. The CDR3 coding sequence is TGTGCCAGCAGTCGGACAGAGGGTACTGGAAAACTGTTTTTT.

The CDR3 nucleotides are TGCGCCAGCAGACACCGCGGAGAGGGATCGGGGGTTGGCTACACCTTC. Translation: CASRHRGEGSGVGYTF. The rearrangement joins TRBV5-1 to TRBJ1-2, with a weak D call TRBD1 (5 bases). This CDR3 has 16 residues. The germline V gene has CDR1 SGHRS and CDR2 YFSETQ. The V and J ends lost 5 bases and 7 bases respectively, with 24 bases between them.

CDR3 in amino acids: CASRVAGVYEQFF. DNA of the CDR3: TGTGCCAGCAGAGTAGCGGGGGTCTATGAGCAGTTCTTC. The chain links TRBV2 to TRBJ2-1; TRBD2 aligns across 9 bases. Per germline, CDR1 SNHLY and CDR2 FYNNEI. The CDR3 contains 13 residues. V was clipped by 6 bases and J by 8 bases; unmatched bases: 5. The variable domain in full, with the rest retrieved from reference TRBV2 and TRBJ2-1, is EPEVTQTPSHQVTQMGQEVILRCVPISNHLYFYWYRQILGQKVEFLVSFYNNEISEKSEIFDDQFSVERPDGSNFTLKIRSTKLEDSAMYFCASRVAGVYEQFFGPGTRLTVL.

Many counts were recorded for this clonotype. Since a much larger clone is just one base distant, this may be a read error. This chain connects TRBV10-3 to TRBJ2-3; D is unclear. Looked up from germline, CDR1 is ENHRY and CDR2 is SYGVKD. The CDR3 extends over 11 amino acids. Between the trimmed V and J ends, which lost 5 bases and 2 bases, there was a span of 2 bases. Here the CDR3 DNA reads TGTGCCATCAGTTACACAGATACGCAGTATTTT. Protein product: CAISYTDTQYF.

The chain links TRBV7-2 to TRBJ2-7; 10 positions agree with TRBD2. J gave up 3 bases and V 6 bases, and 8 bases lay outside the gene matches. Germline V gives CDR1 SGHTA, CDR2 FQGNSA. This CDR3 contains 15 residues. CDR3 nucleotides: TGTGCCAGCAGACTGACTAGCGGGTTTAACTACGAGCAGTACTTC. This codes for CASRLTSGFNYEQYF.

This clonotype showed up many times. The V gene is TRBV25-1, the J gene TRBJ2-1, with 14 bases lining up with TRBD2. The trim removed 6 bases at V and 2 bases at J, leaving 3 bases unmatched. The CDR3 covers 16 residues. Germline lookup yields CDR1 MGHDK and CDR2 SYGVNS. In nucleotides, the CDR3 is TGTGCCAGCAGCCCGACTAGCGGGAGGGCCTACAATGAGCAGTTCTTC. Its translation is CASSPTSGRAYNEQFF.

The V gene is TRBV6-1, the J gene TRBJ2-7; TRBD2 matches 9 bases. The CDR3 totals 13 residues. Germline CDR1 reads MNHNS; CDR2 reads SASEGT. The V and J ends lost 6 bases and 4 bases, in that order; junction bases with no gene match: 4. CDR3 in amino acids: CASRRGGMYEQYF. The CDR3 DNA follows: TGTGCCAGCAGGCGGGGGGGCATGTACGAGCAGTACTTC.

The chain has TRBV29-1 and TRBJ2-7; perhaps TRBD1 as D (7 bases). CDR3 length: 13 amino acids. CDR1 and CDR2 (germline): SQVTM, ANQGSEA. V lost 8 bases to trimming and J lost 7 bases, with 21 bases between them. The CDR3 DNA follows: TGCAGCTCTGACGGAGGGGGCCGCAATGAGCAGTACTTC. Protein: CSSDGGGRNEQYF.

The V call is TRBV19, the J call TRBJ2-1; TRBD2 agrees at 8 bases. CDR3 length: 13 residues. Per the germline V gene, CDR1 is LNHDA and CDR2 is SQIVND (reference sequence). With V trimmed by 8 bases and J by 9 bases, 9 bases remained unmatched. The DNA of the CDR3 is TGTGCCAGTTGGTCCGGGGGGGCGGCTGAGCAGTTCTTC. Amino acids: CASWSGGAAEQFF.

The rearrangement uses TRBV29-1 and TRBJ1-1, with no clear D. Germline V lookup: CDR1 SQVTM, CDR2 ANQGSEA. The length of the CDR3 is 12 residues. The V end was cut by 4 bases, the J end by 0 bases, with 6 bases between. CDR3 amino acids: CSVAHLNTEAFF. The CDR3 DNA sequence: TGCAGCGTTGCACATCTGAACACTGAAGCTTTCTTT.

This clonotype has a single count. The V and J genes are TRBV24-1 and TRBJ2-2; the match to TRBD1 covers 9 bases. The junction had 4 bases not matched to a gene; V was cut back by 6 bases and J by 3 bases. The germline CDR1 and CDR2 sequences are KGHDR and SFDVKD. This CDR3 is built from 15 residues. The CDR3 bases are TGTGCCACCAGTACCAGGACAGGGGACACCGGGGAGCTGTTTTTT. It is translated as CATSTRTGDTGELFF.

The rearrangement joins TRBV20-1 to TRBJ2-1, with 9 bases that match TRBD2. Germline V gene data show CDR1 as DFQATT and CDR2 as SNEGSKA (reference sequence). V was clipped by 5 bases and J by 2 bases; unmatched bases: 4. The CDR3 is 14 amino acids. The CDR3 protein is CSAGGGRAYNEQFF. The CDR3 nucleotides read TGCAGTGCTGGAGGCGGGAGGGCCTACAATGAGCAGTTCTTC.

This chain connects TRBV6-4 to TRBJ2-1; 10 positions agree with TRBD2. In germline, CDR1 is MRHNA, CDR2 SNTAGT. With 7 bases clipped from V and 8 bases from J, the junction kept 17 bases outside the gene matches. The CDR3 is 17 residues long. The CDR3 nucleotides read TGTGCCAGCACAAACCCTCGCCAGCGGGAGGGCCTCGATGAGCAGTTCTTC. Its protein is CASTNPRQREGLDEQFF.

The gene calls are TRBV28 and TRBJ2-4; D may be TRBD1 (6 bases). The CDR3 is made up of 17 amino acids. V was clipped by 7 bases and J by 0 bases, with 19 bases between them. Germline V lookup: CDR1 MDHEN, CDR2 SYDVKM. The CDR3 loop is CASTSIPGGLAKNIQYF. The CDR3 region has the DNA TGTGCCAGCACCTCCATTCCTGGGGGCTTAGCCAAAAACATTCAGTACTTC. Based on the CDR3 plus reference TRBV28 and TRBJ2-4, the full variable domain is DVKVTQSSRYLVKRTGEKVFLECVQDMDHENMFWYRQDPGLGLRLIYFSYDVKMKEKGDIPEGYSVSREKKERFSLILESASTNQTSMYLCASTSIPGGLAKNIQYFGAGTRLSVL.

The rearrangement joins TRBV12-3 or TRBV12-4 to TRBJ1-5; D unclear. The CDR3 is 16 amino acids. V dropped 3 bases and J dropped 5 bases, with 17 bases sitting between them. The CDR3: CASSFQWRESDQPQHF. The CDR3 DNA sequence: TGTGCCAGCAGTTTTCAATGGAGGGAGTCGGATCAGCCCCAGCATTTT.

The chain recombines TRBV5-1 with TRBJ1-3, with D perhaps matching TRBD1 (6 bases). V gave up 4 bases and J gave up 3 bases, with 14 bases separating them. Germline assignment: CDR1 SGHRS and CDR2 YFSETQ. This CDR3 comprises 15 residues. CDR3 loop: CASSIQGVGGNTIYF. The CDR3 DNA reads TGCGCCAGCAGCATACAGGGAGTGGGTGGAAACACCATATATTTT.

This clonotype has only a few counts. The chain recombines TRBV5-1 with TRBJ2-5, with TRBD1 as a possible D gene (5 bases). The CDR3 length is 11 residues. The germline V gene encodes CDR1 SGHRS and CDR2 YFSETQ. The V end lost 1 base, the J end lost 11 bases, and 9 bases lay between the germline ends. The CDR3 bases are TGCGCCAGCAGCTTGAAGACAGAGCAGTACTTC. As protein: CASSLKTEQYF.

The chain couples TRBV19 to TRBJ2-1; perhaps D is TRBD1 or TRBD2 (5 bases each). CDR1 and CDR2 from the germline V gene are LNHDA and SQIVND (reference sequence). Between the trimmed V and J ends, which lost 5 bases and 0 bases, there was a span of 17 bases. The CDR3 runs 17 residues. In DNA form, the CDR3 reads TGTGCCAGTAGTCCATTTCCCCCAGGGAGCTCCTACAATGAGCAGTTCTTC. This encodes CASSPFPPGSSYNEQFF. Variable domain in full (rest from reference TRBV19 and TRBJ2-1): DGGITQSPKYLFRKEGQNVTLSCEQNLNHDAMYWYRQDPGQGLRLIYYSQIVNDFQKGDIAEGYSVSREKKESFPLTVTSAQKNPTAFYLCASSPFPPGSSYNEQFFGPGTRLTVL.